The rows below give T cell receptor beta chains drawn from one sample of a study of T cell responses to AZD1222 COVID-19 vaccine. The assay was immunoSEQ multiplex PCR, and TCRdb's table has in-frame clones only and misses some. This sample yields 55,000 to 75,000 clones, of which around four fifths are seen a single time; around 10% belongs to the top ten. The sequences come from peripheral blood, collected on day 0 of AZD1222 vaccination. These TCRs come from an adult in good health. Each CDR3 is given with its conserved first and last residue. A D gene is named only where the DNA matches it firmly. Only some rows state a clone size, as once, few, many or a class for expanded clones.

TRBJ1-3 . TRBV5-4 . CASRTLSGNTIYF TGTGCCAGCAGGACCCTCTCTGGAAACACCATATATTTT
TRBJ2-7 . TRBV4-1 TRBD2 CASSRMRNGGEVYEQYF TGCGCCAGCAGCCGAATGAGGAACGGGGGGGAAGTCTACGAGCAGTACTTC
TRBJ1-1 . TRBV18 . CASSAGVRNTEAFF TGTGCCAGCTCAGCCGGAGTCAGAAACACTGAAGCTTTCTTT
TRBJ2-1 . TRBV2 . CASSRETGGEQFF TGTGCCAGCAGTCGGGAGACAGGCGGAGAGCAGTTCTTC
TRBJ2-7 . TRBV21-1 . CASSGRIGSEQYF TGTGCCAGCTCCGGCAGGATAGGCAGCGAGCAGTACTTC
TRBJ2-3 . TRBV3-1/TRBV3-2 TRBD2 CASSQEAGGTDTQYF TGTGCCAGCAGCCAAGAAGCGGGAGGCACAGATACGCAGTATTTT
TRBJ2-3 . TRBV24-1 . CATSEGVTSTDTQYF TGTGCCACCAGCGAGGGGGTCACTAGCACAGATACGCAGTATTTT
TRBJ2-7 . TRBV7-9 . CASSLDSGRWSYEQYF TGTGCCAGCAGCTTAGATTCAGGACGATGGTCCTACGAGCAGTACTTC
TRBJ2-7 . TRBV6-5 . CASRHGPSPHYEQYF TGTGCCAGCAGACACGGGCCTTCACCACACTACGAGCAGTACTTC
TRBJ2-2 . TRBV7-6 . CASSHRETGELFF TGTGCCAGCAGCCACAGGGAAACCGGGGAGCTGTTTTTT
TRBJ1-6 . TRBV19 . CAATRRHNSPLHF TGTGCCGCCACGCGACGGCATAATTCACCCCTCCACTTT
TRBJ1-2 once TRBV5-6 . CASSFSGSYGYTF TGTGCCAGCAGCTTTTCGGGGAGCTATGGCTACACCTTC
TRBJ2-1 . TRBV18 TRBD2 CASSPTSGYNEQFF TGTGCCAGCTCACCGACTAGCGGCTACAATGAGCAGTTCTTC
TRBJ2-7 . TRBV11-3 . CASSLWGGYEQYF TGTGCCAGCAGCTTATGGGGCGGGTACGAGCAGTACTTC
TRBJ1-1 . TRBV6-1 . CASSERDGPWDTEAFF TGTGCCAGCAGTGAACGGGACGGTCCGTGGGACACTGAAGCTTTCTTT
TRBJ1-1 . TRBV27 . CASSLSSVVNTEAFF TGTGCCAGCAGTTTAAGCTCAGTGGTGAACACTGAAGCTTTCTTT
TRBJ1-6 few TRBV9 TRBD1 CASSAGQANNSPLHF TGTGCCAGCAGCGCTGGACAGGCTAATAATTCACCCCTCCACTTT
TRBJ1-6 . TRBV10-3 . CAINPTGLSSPLHF TGTGCCATCAATCCTACAGGGTTAAGCTCACCCCTCCACTTT
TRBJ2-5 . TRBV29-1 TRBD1 CSVEDPRTGRETQYF TGCAGCGTTGAAGATCCAAGGACAGGGAGGGAGACCCAGTACTTC
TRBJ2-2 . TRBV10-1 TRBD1 CASSEGQGAGGELFF TGCGCCAGCAGTGAGGGACAGGGGGCTGGCGGGGAGCTGTTTTTT
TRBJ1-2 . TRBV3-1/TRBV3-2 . CASSHRTPNYGYTF TGTGCCAGCAGCCACAGAACCCCTAACTATGGCTACACCTTC
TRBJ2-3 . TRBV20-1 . CSVGGTDTQYF TGCAGTGTCGGCGGCACAGATACGCAGTATTTT